These 15 T cell receptor beta chains share one sample of origin, sequenced in a study of T cell responses to AZD1222 COVID-19 vaccine. Libraries were prepared by immunoSEQ multiplex PCR; TCRdb keeps only in-frame clonotypes and omits some of them. Here the sample spans 82,000 or so clones, more than 85% being singletons. The source material was peripheral blood, sampled on day 0 of AZD1222 vaccination. The receptors originated from an adult in good health.

The V gene is TRBV5-6, the J gene TRBJ2-7; TRBD1 aligns across 11 bases. Germline loops: CDR1 SGHDT, CDR2 YYEEEE. V trimming: 1 base; J trimming: 3 bases; junction bases outside the gene matches: 6. The CDR3 has 16 residues. CDR3 sequence reads: CASSLNRDRGFYEQYF. DNA of the CDR3: TGTGCCAGCAGCTTGAATCGGGACAGGGGGTTCTACGAGCAGTACTTC.

The rearrangement uses TRBV6-5 and TRBJ1-6, with 11 bases identical to TRBD1. Germline values: CDR1 MNHEY, CDR2 SVGAGI. The J segment lost 7 bases and the V segment lost 6 bases, leaving 5 bases of the junction unmatched. CDR3 length: 15 amino acids. In DNA, the CDR3 is TGTGCCAGCAGCCGCCGGACAGGGGGCAATTCACCCCTCCACTTT. Protein sequence: CASSRRTGGNSPLHF.

J is TRBJ1-1 and V is TRBV5-6; D call uncertain. The CDR3 covers 14 residues. The V gene's germline CDR1 is SGHDT and CDR2 YYEEEE. V lost 0 bases and J lost 1, with 7 bases in between. The CDR3 DNA follows: TGTGCCAGCAGCTTGGCCAGTTGGAACACTGAAGCTTTCTTT. Its protein product is CASSLASWNTEAFF.

The chain couples TRBV5-1 to TRBJ1-6; D gene uncertain. Looked up from germline, CDR1 is SGHRS and CDR2 is YFSETQ. The CDR3 totals 14 residues. Trimming shortened V by 4 bases and J by 7 bases, and 12 bases separated the two germline ends. In DNA, the CDR3 is TGCGCCAGCAGCCCCGCCGGCGAGAATTCACCCCTCCACTTT. It codes for CASSPAGENSPLHF.

This clone was seen a single time. The genes are TRBV28 and TRBJ2-7; D perhaps matches TRBD1 (6 bases). This CDR3 has 15 residues. CDR1 MDHEN and CDR2 SYDVKM come from the germline V gene. Trimming shortened V by 6 bases and J by 3 bases, and 18 bases separated the two germline ends. The CDR3 sequence: CASSHPRQAIYEQYF. The CDR3 bases are TGTGCCAGCAGCCACCCCCGACAGGCAATCTACGAGCAGTACTTC.

The CDR3 region has the DNA TGTGCCAGCAGCTCCCAGACCTCCTACGAGCAGTACTTC. Translation: CASSSQTSYEQYF. The chain links TRBV7-2 to TRBJ2-7; D remains ambiguous. Trimming shortened V by 4 bases and J by 0 bases, and 7 bases separated the two germline ends. The CDR3 is 13 amino acids. Per germline, CDR1 SGHTA and CDR2 FQGNSA.

V and J are TRBV7-2 and TRBJ1-1, with unresolved D. Germline assignment: CDR1 SGHTA and CDR2 FQGNSA. V lost 2 bases to trimming and J lost 1 base, with 8 bases between them. The CDR3 sequence is 14 residues long. CDR3 region: CASSLRNRNTEAFF. The CDR3 DNA follows: TGTGCCAGCAGCTTAAGGAACAGGAACACTGAAGCTTTCTTT. Together with reference TRBV7-2 and TRBJ1-1, the CDR3 gives the full variable domain: GAGVSQSPSNKVTEKGKDVELRCDPISGHTALYWYRQSLGQGLEFLIYFQGNSAPDKSGLPSDRFSAERTGGSVSTLTIQRTQQEDSAVYLCASSLRNRNTEAFFGQGTRLTVV.

This rearrangement joins TRBV10-2 to TRBJ1-5; D not resolved. Trimming removed 6 bases from V and 3 bases from J, with 18 bases in between. Germline V gene sequence: CDR1 WSHSY, CDR2 SAAADI. This CDR3 is built from 16 residues. This chain's CDR3 is CASREDRTDHNQPQHF. CDR3 DNA: TGCGCCAGCAGGGAAGACCGGACGGACCACAATCAGCCCCAGCATTTT.

The chain recombines TRBV18 with TRBJ1-3; D gene ambiguous. From germline, CDR1 is KGHSH and CDR2 LQKENI. Trimming stripped 2 bases from V and 2 bases from J, with 7 bases between. CDR3 length: 14 amino acids. The CDR3 sequence: CASSPADPGNTIYF. The CDR3 nucleotides read TGTGCCAGCTCACCAGCAGATCCTGGAAACACCATATATTTT.

The gene calls are TRBV5-4 and TRBJ2-5; 7 bases agree with TRBD1. V lost 2 bases to trimming and J lost 2 bases; unmatched junction nucleotides: 3. Germline V gives CDR1 SGHNT, CDR2 YYREEE (reference sequence). CDR3 length: 14 residues. DNA for the CDR3: TGTGCCAGCAGCTTTAACAGGGGACAAGAGACCCAGTACTTC. Translating gives CASSFNRGQETQYF.

V gene TRBV7-9 combines with J gene TRBJ2-2, with 8 bases that match TRBD1. This CDR3 is built from 13 residues. Germline CDR1 SEHNR, CDR2 FQNEAQ (reference sequence). Trimming took 10 bases from V and 0 from J; bases not matched to a gene: 1. CDR3 sequence reads: CAKDRANTGELFF. Written as DNA, the CDR3 is TGTGCCAAGGACAGGGCGAACACCGGGGAGCTGTTTTTT.

The chain recombines TRBV5-1 with TRBJ2-6, with D possibly TRBD1 on 5 matching bases. The CDR3 has 16 residues. Between the trimmed V and J ends, which lost 4 bases and 0 bases, there was a span of 11 bases. CDR1 and CDR2 (germline): SGHRS, YFSETQ. The CDR3 region has the DNA TGCGCCAGCAGCCTGGGGCCCCCCTCTGGGGCCAACGTCCTGACTTTC. Encoded protein: CASSLGPPSGANVLTF.

The chain links TRBV3-1 (or the pseudogene TRBV3-2) to TRBJ1-2; D gene ambiguous. CDR1 is LGHDT and CDR2 is YNNKEL in the germline V gene (reference sequence). Trimming pared 4 bases from V and 4 bases from J, leaving 10 bases between. The CDR3 totals 13 residues. CDR3 DNA sequence: TGTGCCAGCAGCCCAGGCGCAGCCTATGGCTACACCTTC. The encoded protein is CASSPGAAYGYTF.

The J gene is TRBJ1-1, the V gene TRBV7-8; weak D call: TRBD1 (5 bases). Germline V gene sequence: CDR1 SGHVS, CDR2 FQNEAQ. There are 15 residues in the CDR3. Trimming pared 2 bases from V and 6 bases from J, leaving 16 bases between. This CDR3 reads CASSLYAGKASEAFF. In DNA, the CDR3 is TGTGCCAGCAGCTTATATGCAGGGAAGGCCTCTGAAGCTTTCTTT.

This chain connects TRBV3-1 (or the pseudogene TRBV3-2) to TRBJ2-1; D is possibly TRBD2 (5 bases). Germline CDR1 LGHDT, CDR2 YNNKEL (reference sequence). The CDR3 is 14 residues long. The V end was cut by 0 bases, the J end by 10 bases, with 13 bases between. CDR3 in amino acids: CASSQDRGLGEQFF. The CDR3 DNA sequence: TGTGCCAGCAGCCAAGATCGGGGTCTAGGGGAGCAGTTCTTC.